The 11 T cell receptor beta chains in this list originate from one sample, sequenced in a study of T-cell reconstitution after alpha-beta-depleted transplantation in children. During its preparation, the TCRbeta library received unique molecular identifiers. TCRdb redid the calling of the PCR reads with MiXCR, one entry per CDR3 protein. The table lists some 590,000 distinct CDR3 sequences, 8% to 11% of them singletons. The material was PBMCs from the stem cell graft donor, obtained from the stem cell graft. The receptors here all came from a human donor who donated a stem cell graft to a child with acute myeloid leukemia.

V usage is TRBV5-1 and J usage is TRBJ2-1; no clear D. Deletions cut 1 base from V and 0 bases from J, with 5 bases between. There are 14 residues in the CDR3. The germline gives CDR1 SGHRS, CDR2 YFSETQ. CDR3 sequence (DNA): TGCGCCAGCAGCTTGAAGGACTCCTACAATGAGCAGTTCTTC. Its translation is CASSLKDSYNEQFF.

V and J are TRBV20-1 and TRBJ2-1; the match to TRBD2 covers 9 bases. CDR1 and CDR2 from the germline V gene are DFQATT and SNEGSKA (reference sequence). Trimming at V came to 2 bases and at J to 11 bases, leaving 13 bases not matched to a gene. This CDR3 has 15 amino acids. CDR3 coding DNA: TGCAGTGCTAGACAGGGGGAAGCGGGAGGTCTTAAGCAGTTCTTC. It yields the protein CSARQGEAGGLKQFF.

This clonotype was seen only a few times. The chain is built from TRBV7-9 and TRBJ1-4; possible D gene TRBD1, 6 bases. CDR3 length equals 16 residues. The germline CDR1 and CDR2 sequences are SEHNR and FQNEAQ (reference sequence). The V and J ends lost 0 bases and 3 bases respectively, with 11 bases between them. The CDR3, as DNA: TGTGCCAGCAGCTTAGCTACAGGGACACCTAATGAAAAACTGTTTTTT. Translation: CASSLATGTPNEKLFF.

This clonotype was seen only a few times. The chain carries TRBV27 and TRBJ1-2; unclear D gene. CDR3 size: 13 residues. Trimming removed 4 bases from V and 4 bases from J, with 10 bases in between. Germline CDR1 MNHEY, CDR2 SMNVEV (reference sequence). The CDR3 nucleotides are TGTGCCAGCAGTTCCCAGACTCTCTATGGCTACACCTTC. It translates to CASSSQTLYGYTF.

This clonotype has a handful of counts. The CDR3 sequence is CASSVMTGNTEAFF. The CDR3 bases are TGTGCCAGCAGCGTAATGACAGGGAACACTGAAGCTTTCTTT. This chain links TRBV14 with TRBJ1-1, with D possibly matching TRBD1 (6 bases). CDR1 and CDR2 (germline): SGHDN, FVKESK. The CDR3 is 14 residues long. V shed 5 bases and J shed 1 base, with 11 bases lying between them.

The CDR3 here is CASSLGRGLGEEQYF. The DNA for the CDR3 is TGTGCCAGCAGCTTAGGGCGGGGGCTCGGGGAGGAGCAGTACTTC. The chain joins TRBV7-2 to TRBJ2-7; D is perhaps TRBD2 (7 bases). The germline V and J ends were trimmed by 1 base and 7 bases, with 17 bases remaining between them. The CDR3 spans 15 residues. Germline loops: CDR1 SGHTA, CDR2 FQGNSA.

This clonotype was seen only a few times. This rearrangement joins TRBV11-2 to TRBJ1-3, with D possibly being TRBD1 (6 bases). The germline CDR1 and CDR2 sequences are SGHAT and FQNNGV. Deletions cut 6 bases from V and 0 bases from J, with 15 bases between. CDR3 size: 16 residues. The CDR3 DNA follows: TGTGCCAGCAGGAGGAGTGGACAGTTCTCTGGAAACACCATATATTTT. Amino acids: CASRRSGQFSGNTIYF.

The chain recombines TRBV27 with TRBJ1-2, with D tentatively TRBD1 (5 bases). Trimming left V 4 bases short and J 4 bases short, with 10 bases between. The CDR3 is 13 amino acids. Germline CDR1 and CDR2: MNHEY and SMNVEV (reference sequence). CDR3 amino acids: CASSWMGGYGYTF. Here the CDR3 DNA reads TGTGCCAGCAGTTGGATGGGGGGCTATGGCTACACCTTC.

This clonotype came up a few times. The chain combines TRBV12-3 or TRBV12-4 with TRBJ1-5, with TRBD1 as a possible D gene (5 bases). The germline V and J ends were trimmed by 0 bases and 1 base, with 7 bases remaining between them. The CDR3 is 15 residues long. The CDR3 DNA follows: TGTGCCAGCAGTTTAGCTGGGACCAGCAATCAGCCCCAGCATTTT. Translated: CASSLAGTSNQPQHF.

Only a few counts were recorded for this clonotype. The gene calls are TRBV20-1 and TRBJ2-3, with D unclear. Trimming stripped 4 bases from V and 4 bases from J, with 6 bases between. Germline V gene data show CDR1 as DFQATT and CDR2 as SNEGSKA (reference sequence). The CDR3 contains 11 residues. DNA for the CDR3: TGCAGTGCTATATTGGCAGATACGCAGTATTTT. Translation gives CSAILADTQYF.

This clonotype was seen more than once but under ten times. This rearrangement joins TRBV4-3 to TRBJ2-3; a weak D match, TRBD1 (6 bases). CDR3 length equals 13 residues. Trimming left V 1 base short and J 5 bases short, with 7 bases between. Germline V gives CDR1 LGHNA, CDR2 YSLEER. DNA of the CDR3: TGCGCCAGCAGCCAAGGGACAGAAGATACGCAGTATTTT. This sequence encodes CASSQGTEDTQYF.